This T cell receptor beta chain was retrieved from a study of cytomegalovirus exposure and HLA in healthy donors. CDR3 length: 15 residues. With 6 bases removed from V and 0 bases from J, the gap between germline ends came to 12 bases. Germline-derived CDR1 and CDR2 are MNHEY and SMNVEV (reference sequence). Note on this clone: Its antigen is not identified.

Study-wide results and caveats: Later, an analysis found that TCR clusters from the first cohort tended to co-occur in the roughly 120 validation repertoires.

Only in-frame clones appear in the TCRdb table, and some are missing; sequencing was by immunoSEQ multiplex PCR. The sample consists of about 120,000 clones, around 88% of them appearing once. The sample comprised PBMCs. The chain employs TRBV27 and TRBJ1-3, with unresolved D. The TCR was taken from a man between 18 and 35 years old in good health and CMV-seronegative. The CDR3 nucleotides are TGTGCCAGCAGACAGCGGGGTGACTCTGGAAACACCATATATTTT. Translation gives CASRQRGDSGNTIYF.